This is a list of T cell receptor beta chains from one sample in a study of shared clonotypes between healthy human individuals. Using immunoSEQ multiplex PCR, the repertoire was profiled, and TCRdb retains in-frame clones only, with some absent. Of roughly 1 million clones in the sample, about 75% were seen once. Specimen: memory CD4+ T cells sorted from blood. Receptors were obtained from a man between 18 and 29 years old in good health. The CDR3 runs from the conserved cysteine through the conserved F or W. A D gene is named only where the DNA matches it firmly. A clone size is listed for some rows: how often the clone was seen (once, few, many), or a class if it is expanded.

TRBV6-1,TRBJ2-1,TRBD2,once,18,TGTGCCAGCAGTGATCCGGGACTAGCTCGCTTAGTGGGCAATGAGCAGTTCTTC,CASSDPGLARLVGNEQFF
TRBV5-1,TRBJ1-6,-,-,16,TGCGCCAGCAGACCCGACAGGAGCTCCTATAATTCACCCCTCCACTTT,CASRPDRSSYNSPLHF
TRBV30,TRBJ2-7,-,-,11,TGTGCCTGGTCCTCAGAGGCCGAGCAGTACTTC,CAWSSEAEQYF
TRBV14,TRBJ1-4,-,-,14,TGTGCCAGCAGCGCTCCAGGGAGGGGTGAAAAACTGTTTTTT,CASSAPGRGEKLFF
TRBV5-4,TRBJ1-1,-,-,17,TGTGCCAGCAGCGCACGAGGGGGATTCTTGGGAAACACTGAAGCTTTCTTT,CASSARGGFLGNTEAFF
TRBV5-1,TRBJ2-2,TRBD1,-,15,TGCGCCAGCCATACGGGAACAGGGGGCACCGGGGAGCTGTTTTTT,CASHTGTGGTGELFF
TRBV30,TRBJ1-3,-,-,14,TGTGCCTGGAGTGGGCAGGGAGGAGGAAACACCATATATTTT,CAWSGQGGGNTIYF
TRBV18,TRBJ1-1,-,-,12,TGTGCCAGCTCACCCTTGAACACTGAAGCTTTCTTT,CASSPLNTEAFF
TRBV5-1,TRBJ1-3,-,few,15,TGCGCCAGCACCTCCAGGACGGGCTCTGGAAACACCATATATTTT,CASTSRTGSGNTIYF
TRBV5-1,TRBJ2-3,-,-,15,TGCGCCAGCAGCTTGGCACTCAGGGATTCAGATACGCAGTATTTT,CASSLALRDSDTQYF
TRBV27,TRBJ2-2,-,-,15,TGTGCCAGCAGCCTATATGGGGGAGGCACCGGGGAGCTGTTTTTT,CASSLYGGGTGELFF
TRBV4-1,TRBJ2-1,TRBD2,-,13,TGCGCCAGCAGCCAAGATGGGGGACTACGGGAGTTCTTC,CASSQDGGLREFF
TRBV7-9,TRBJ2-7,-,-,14,TGTGCCAGCAGCTCACAGGGAATCTCCTACGAGCAGTACTTC,CASSSQGISYEQYF
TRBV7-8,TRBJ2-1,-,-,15,TGTGCCAGCAGCCCCTTAGGGTTACGCCACAATGAGCAGTTCTTC,CASSPLGLRHNEQFF
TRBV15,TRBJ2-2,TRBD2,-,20,TGTGCCACCAGCAGGGCGGACGGCCGGTTGGGACTAGGGGACACCGGGGAGCTGTTTTTT,CATSRADGRLGLGDTGELFF
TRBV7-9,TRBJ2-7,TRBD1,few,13,TGTGCCAGCAGCTTAGCGACAGGGGGGAAGCAGTACTTC,CASSLATGGKQYF
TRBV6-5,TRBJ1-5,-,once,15,TGTGCCAGCAGTTACCCCCAAGGGTTCGGACAGCCCCAGCATTTT,CASSYPQGFGQPQHF
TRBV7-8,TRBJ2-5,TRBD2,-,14,TGTGCCAGCAGCTGGCGGGGGGTGAGGGAGACCCAGTACTTC,CASSWRGVRETQYF
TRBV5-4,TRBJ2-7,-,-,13,TGTGCCAGCAGCTTGGAAGGTACCTACGAGCAGTACTTC,CASSLEGTYEQYF
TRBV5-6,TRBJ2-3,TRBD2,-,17,TGTGCCAGCAGCTTGTTAGCGGGGGGGACTAGCACAGATACGCAGTATTTT,CASSLLAGGTSTDTQYF
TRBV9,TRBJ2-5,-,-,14,TGTGCCAGCAGCGTAGGCTTGGACAAAGAGACCCAGTACTTC,CASSVGLDKETQYF
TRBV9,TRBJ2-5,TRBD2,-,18,TGTGCCAGCAGCGTAGGGGCCAGCGGGGGACGTCCGGGAGAGACCCAGTACTTC,CASSVGASGGRPGETQYF
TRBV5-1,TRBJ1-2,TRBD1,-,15,TGCGCCAGCAGTACCGGGACAGGGCTAGCCTATGGCTACACCTTC,CASSTGTGLAYGYTF
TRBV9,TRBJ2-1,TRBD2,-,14,TGTGCCAGCAGCGTAGTTAGCGGGAACAATGAGCAGTTCTTC,CASSVVSGNNEQFF
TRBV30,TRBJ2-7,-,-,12,TGTGCCTGGACGACAGGTGGTTACGAGCAGTACTTC,CAWTTGGYEQYF
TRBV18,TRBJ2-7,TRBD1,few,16,TGTGCCAGCTCACCTCCCCGAGGGGGCTCCTCCTACGAGCAGTACTTC,CASSPPRGGSSYEQYF
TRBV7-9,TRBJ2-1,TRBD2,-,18,TGTGCCAGCAGACCGGGACTAGCGAGATTGGGGAATACAAATGAGCAGTTCTTC,CASRPGLARLGNTNEQFF
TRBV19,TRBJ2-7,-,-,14,TGTGCCAGTAGTAAAGAGACCGTCTCCTACGAGCAGTACTTC,CASSKETVSYEQYF
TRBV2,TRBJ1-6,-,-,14,TGTGCCAGCAGTGAGCAGGGCGGAAATTCACCCCTCCACTTT,CASSEQGGNSPLHF
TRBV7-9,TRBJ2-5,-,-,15,TGTGCCAGCAGCTCTCGCACCGGGACCCAAGAGACCCAGTACTTC,CASSSRTGTQETQYF
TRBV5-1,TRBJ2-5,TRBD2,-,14,TGCGCCAGCAGCCAAGTAGCGGGAGTAGAGACCCAGTACTTC,CASSQVAGVETQYF
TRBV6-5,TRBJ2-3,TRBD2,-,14,TGTGCCAGCAGTAGCGGGATTAGCACAGATACGCAGTATTTT,CASSSGISTDTQYF
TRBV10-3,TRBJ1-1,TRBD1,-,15,TGTGCCATCAGTGAGTCATCCCAGGGGGCAATCTTAGCTTTCTTT,CAISESSQGAILAFF
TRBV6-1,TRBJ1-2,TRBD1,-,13,TGTGCCAGCCGAGACAGGGGGCGCTATGACTACACCTTC,CASRDRGRYDYTF
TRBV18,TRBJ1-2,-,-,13,TGTGCCAGCTCAGGGGGGCGCGACTATGGCTACACCTTC,CASSGGRDYGYTF
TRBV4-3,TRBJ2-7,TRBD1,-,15,TGCGCCAGCAGCCAAGCCCGGGACAGGGTCTACGAGCAGTACTTC,CASSQARDRVYEQYF
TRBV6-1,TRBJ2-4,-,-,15,TGTGCCAGCAAAGTACCTGGGGGGGCCAAAAACATTCAGTACTTC,CASKVPGGAKNIQYF
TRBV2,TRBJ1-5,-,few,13,TGTGCCAGCAGTGAGGACGGCCGAGGGCCCCAGCATTTT,CASSEDGRGPQHF
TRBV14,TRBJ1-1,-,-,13,TGTGCCAGCAGCCAAGGACAGCGCACTGAAGCTTTCTTT,CASSQGQRTEAFF
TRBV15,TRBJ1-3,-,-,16,TGTGCCACCAGCAGAGAAGCCTTAGGATCTGGAAACACCATATATTTT,CATSREALGSGNTIYF
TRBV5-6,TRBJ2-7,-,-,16,TGTGCCAGCAGCGGGCTCTCGGCCGTGAGCTCCTACGAGCAGTACTTC,CASSGLSAVSSYEQYF
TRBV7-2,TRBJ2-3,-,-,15,TGTGCCAGCAGCTTCCCGCGCCTCAGCACAGATACGCAGTATTTT,CASSFPRLSTDTQYF
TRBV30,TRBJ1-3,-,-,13,TGTGCCTGGAACCAGGGTACCGGAAACACCATATATTTT,CAWNQGTGNTIYF
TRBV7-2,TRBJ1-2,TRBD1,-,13,TGTGCCAGCAGCTTAGGGGACAGATATGGCTACACCTTC,CASSLGDRYGYTF
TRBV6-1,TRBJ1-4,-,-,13,TGTGCCAGCAGTGTCCGAGAGGGTGAAAAACTGTTTTTT,CASSVREGEKLFF
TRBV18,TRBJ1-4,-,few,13,TGTGCCAGCTCTCCCGACCTAAATGAAAAACTGTTTTTT,CASSPDLNEKLFF
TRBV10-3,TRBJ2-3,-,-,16,TGTGCCATCAGTGAGTCGGGTAGCCTCTCCACAGATACGCAGTATTTT,CAISESGSLSTDTQYF
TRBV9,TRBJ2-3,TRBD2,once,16,TGTGCCAGCAGCGTAGCTTTGGCGGTAGCGGGGGATACGCAGTATTTT,CASSVALAVAGDTQYF
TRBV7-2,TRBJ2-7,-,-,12,TGTGCCAGCAGCTTAGGGATCCACGAGCAGTACTTC,CASSLGIHEQYF
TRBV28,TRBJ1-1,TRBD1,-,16,TGTGCCAGCAAGGAGGGACCGGGACAGGGCTCCACTGAAGCTTTCTTT,CASKEGPGQGSTEAFF
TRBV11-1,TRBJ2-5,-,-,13,TGTGCCAGCAGCTTGATGTTAAGGGAGACCCAGTACTTC,CASSLMLRETQYF
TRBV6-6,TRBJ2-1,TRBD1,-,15,TGTGCCAGCAGGGAACCGGGACAGGGCTACAATGAGCAGTTCTTC,CASREPGQGYNEQFF
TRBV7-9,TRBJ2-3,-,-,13,TGTGCCAGCAGCCTCCGAGGGGGTGATACGCAGTATTTT,CASSLRGGDTQYF